A selection of T cell receptor beta chains follows, all from one sample in a study of beta chain features in type 1 diabetes. Using immunoSEQ multiplex PCR, the repertoire was profiled, and TCRdb retains in-frame clones only, with some absent. The data hold 350,000 to 450,000 clones, with more than 12% observed a single time. The sequenced sample consisted of naive CD4+ T cells from blood. These receptor sequences come from a woman under 30 in good health. The CDR3 runs from the conserved cysteine through the conserved F or W. D genes are given only for firm matches. Only some rows state a clone size, as once, few, many or a class for expanded clones.

V: TRBV10-3; J: TRBJ1-2; size: NA; D: NA; CDR3: CAISQQEGSGYTF; DNA: TGTGCCATCAGCCAACAGGAAGGTTCCGGCTACACCTTC
V: TRBV6-1; J: TRBJ2-7; size: few; D: NA; CDR3: CASGGVGEQYF; DNA: TGTGCCAGCGGAGGGGTTGGCGAGCAGTACTTC
V: TRBV28; J: TRBJ1-5; size: few; D: NA; CDR3: CASTESPSRQPQHF; DNA: TGTGCCAGTACCGAATCTCCCTCCAGACAGCCCCAGCATTTT
V: TRBV29-1; J: TRBJ2-7; size: few; D: TRBD2; CDR3: CSVLLAGFNYEQYF; DNA: TGCAGCGTTTTACTAGCGGGCTTCAACTACGAGCAGTACTTC
V: TRBV27; J: TRBJ2-1; size: NA; D: TRBD2; CDR3: CASSTRLAGGYNEQFF; DNA: TGTGCCAGCAGTACACGACTAGCGGGAGGTTACAATGAGCAGTTCTTC
V: TRBV6-5; J: TRBJ1-1; size: NA; D: TRBD1; CDR3: CASSYLGTANTEAFF; DNA: TGTGCCAGCAGTTACTTGGGGACAGCCAACACTGAAGCTTTCTTT
V: TRBV4-3; J: TRBJ2-1; size: NA; D: TRBD2; CDR3: CASSLRTSGSGEQFF; DNA: TGCGCCAGCAGCCTTCGGACTAGCGGGAGTGGTGAGCAGTTCTTC
V: TRBV6-5; J: TRBJ1-2; size: few; D: NA; CDR3: CASSYDTANYGYTF; DNA: TGTGCCAGCAGTTACGACACAGCTAACTATGGCTACACCTTC
V: TRBV28; J: TRBJ2-7; size: NA; D: TRBD2; CDR3: CASSTSGGLAGVREQYF; DNA: TGTGCCAGCAGTACCTCAGGGGGGCTAGCGGGAGTACGAGAGCAGTACTTC
V: TRBV7-8; J: TRBJ1-1; size: NA; D: NA; CDR3: CASSLGSGGKNTEAFF; DNA: TGTGCCAGCAGCTTAGGGTCGGGGGGGAAGAACACTGAAGCTTTCTTT
V: TRBV29-1; J: TRBJ2-6; size: few; D: NA; CDR3: CSVRAPGANVLTF; DNA: TGCAGCGTGAGGGCGCCTGGGGCCAACGTCCTGACTTTC
V: TRBV11-2; J: TRBJ1-3; size: few; D: NA; CDR3: CASSEGRLSGNTIYF; DNA: TGTGCCAGCAGCGAGGGCCGACTCTCTGGAAACACCATATATTTT
V: TRBV20-1; J: TRBJ2-5; size: few; D: NA; CDR3: CSAIQETQYF; DNA: TGCAGTGCCATCCAAGAGACCCAGTACTTC
V: TRBV7-9; J: TRBJ2-7; size: NA; D: TRBD1; CDR3: CASSLGTGTSSYEQYF; DNA: TGTGCCAGCAGCTTAGGGACAGGGACCAGCTCCTACGAGCAGTACTTC
V: TRBV7-9; J: TRBJ1-2; size: NA; D: NA; CDR3: CASSLTVYGYTF; DNA: TGTGCCAGCAGCTTAACAGTCTATGGCTACACCTTC
V: TRBV18; J: TRBJ1-4; size: few; D: NA; CDR3: CASSPERATNEKLFF; DNA: TGTGCCAGCTCCCCGGAGAGAGCAACTAATGAAAAACTGTTTTTT
V: TRBV7-2; J: TRBJ2-7; size: few; D: NA; CDR3: CASREGDEQYF; DNA: TGTGCCAGCAGAGAGGGAGACGAGCAGTACTTC
V: TRBV7-2; J: TRBJ2-3; size: few; D: NA; CDR3: CASSLNRVSDTQYF; DNA: TGTGCCAGCAGCTTAAACAGGGTTTCAGATACGCAGTATTTT
V: TRBV30; J: TRBJ2-7; size: few; D: NA; CDR3: CAWSAPIKSYEQYF; DNA: TGTGCCTGGAGTGCCCCGATAAAGTCCTACGAGCAGTACTTC
V: TRBV5-6; J: TRBJ2-3; size: NA; D: NA; CDR3: CASSPVHSDTQYF; DNA: TGTGCCAGCAGCCCCGTCCACTCAGATACGCAGTATTTT
V: TRBV7-9; J: TRBJ1-2; size: NA; D: NA; CDR3: CASSFEGNDGYTF; DNA: TGTGCCAGCAGCTTCGAGGGCAACGATGGCTACACCTTC
V: TRBV29-1; J: TRBJ2-5; size: NA; D: NA; CDR3: CSVEPNEGETQYF; DNA: TGCAGCGTTGAGCCCAACGAGGGAGAGACCCAGTACTTC
V: TRBV28; J: TRBJ1-2; size: NA; D: NA; CDR3: CASSHDVRGGYTF; DNA: TGTGCCAGCAGCCACGACGTCCGCGGTGGCTACACCTTC
V: TRBV28; J: TRBJ2-5; size: NA; D: NA; CDR3: CASRPRDLYQETQYF; DNA: TGTGCCAGCAGACCCCGGGACTTGTACCAAGAGACCCAGTACTTC
V: TRBV5-4; J: TRBJ2-7; size: NA; D: TRBD2; CDR3: CASSLSLAGGYEQYF; DNA: TGTGCCAGCAGCTTGTCACTAGCGGGAGGTTACGAGCAGTACTTC
V: TRBV30; J: TRBJ1-5; size: few; D: NA; CDR3: CAWGGGGNQPQHF; DNA: TGTGCCTGGGGAGGGGGGGGTAATCAGCCCCAGCATTTT
V: TRBV18; J: TRBJ2-7; size: NA; D: TRBD2; CDR3: CASSPRGTSFPEQYF; DNA: TGTGCCAGCTCACCACGCGGGACTAGCTTTCCCGAGCAGTACTTC
V: TRBV28; J: TRBJ1-1; size: few; D: NA; CDR3: CASRTISGLAFF; DNA: TGTGCCAGTAGGACAATCAGTGGGCTAGCTTTCTTT
V: TRBV7-9; J: TRBJ2-7; size: few; D: NA; CDR3: CASSFSLVDEQYF; DNA: TGTGCCAGCAGCTTCTCTTTAGTGGACGAGCAGTACTTC
V: TRBV7-6; J: TRBJ2-1; size: few; D: TRBD2; CDR3: CASSSFSGSQDEQFF; DNA: TGTGCCAGCAGCTCTTTTAGCGGGAGTCAGGATGAGCAGTTCTTC
V: TRBV7-3; J: TRBJ2-2; size: few; D: NA; CDR3: CASSFAGTNTGELFF; DNA: TGTGCCAGCAGCTTTGCGGGAACCAACACCGGGGAGCTGTTTTTT
V: TRBV7-9; J: TRBJ2-5; size: few; D: NA; CDR3: CASSLVPQQETQYF; DNA: TGTGCCAGCAGCTTAGTCCCCCAGCAAGAGACCCAGTACTTC
V: TRBV29-1; J: TRBJ2-1; size: NA; D: TRBD2; CDR3: CSVDVWGLAGTSGAEQFF; DNA: TGCAGCGTTGATGTTTGGGGACTAGCGGGGACGTCCGGGGCTGAGCAGTTCTTC
V: TRBV28; J: TRBJ1-5; size: NA; D: NA; CDR3: CASSLDTTLNSNQPQHF; DNA: TGTGCCAGCAGTTTAGATACCACGCTAAATAGCAATCAGCCCCAGCATTTT
V: TRBV5-4; J: TRBJ2-2; size: few; D: TRBD2; CDR3: CASSFGSGRTGELFF; DNA: TGTGCCAGCAGCTTCGGTAGCGGGAGAACCGGGGAGCTGTTTTTT
V: TRBV28; J: TRBJ2-1; size: NA; D: TRBD2; CDR3: CASRPTTSGRFNEQFF; DNA: TGTGCCAGCAGGCCAACTACTAGCGGGAGGTTCAATGAGCAGTTCTTC
V: TRBV28; J: TRBJ2-7; size: few; D: TRBD2; CDR3: CASTLGASGSYEQYF; DNA: TGTGCCAGCACCTTAGGGGCTAGCGGCTCCTACGAGCAGTACTTC
V: TRBV4-2; J: TRBJ2-7; size: NA; D: TRBD2; CDR3: CASSQGLAGGSYEQYF; DNA: TGTGCCAGCAGCCAAGGACTAGCGGGAGGGTCCTACGAGCAGTACTTC
V: TRBV2; J: TRBJ1-2; size: few; D: TRBD1; CDR3: CASSEMAGGDYGYTF; DNA: TGTGCCAGCAGTGAGATGGCAGGGGGCGATTATGGCTACACCTTC
V: TRBV5-1; J: TRBJ2-7; size: NA; D: TRBD1; CDR3: CASSSGQTYEQYF; DNA: TGCGCCAGCAGTTCGGGACAGACCTACGAGCAGTACTTC
V: TRBV6-1; J: TRBJ2-3; size: few; D: TRBD2; CDR3: CASSDDGLENEYF; DNA: TGTGCCAGCAGTGACGACGGACTAGAAAATGAGTATTTT
V: TRBV20-1; J: TRBJ1-2; size: few; D: NA; CDR3: CSAQHYGYTF; DNA: TGCAGTGCTCAACATTACGGCTACACCTTC
V: TRBV28; J: TRBJ2-5; size: few; D: TRBD2; CDR3: CASSPAGGGGKTQYF; DNA: TGTGCCAGCAGCCCAGCGGGAGGGGGGGGAAAGACCCAGTACTTC
V: TRBV11-2; J: TRBJ2-1; size: NA; D: NA; CDR3: CASTIVRGGEQFF; DNA: TGTGCCAGCACAATAGTCCGGGGAGGTGAGCAGTTCTTC
V: TRBV28; J: TRBJ2-7; size: few; D: NA; CDR3: CASSPTGYSSYEQYF; DNA: TGTGCCAGCAGTCCCACAGGGTACAGCTCCTACGAGCAGTACTTC
V: TRBV4-3; J: TRBJ2-6; size: NA; D: NA; CDR3: CASSPQGNAGANVLTF; DNA: TGCGCCAGCAGCCCTCAGGGGAACGCTGGGGCCAACGTCCTGACTTTC
V: TRBV5-6; J: TRBJ2-7; size: few; D: NA; CDR3: CASSVLTPGYEQYF; DNA: TGTGCCAGCAGCGTGTTGACACCGGGGTACGAGCAGTACTTC